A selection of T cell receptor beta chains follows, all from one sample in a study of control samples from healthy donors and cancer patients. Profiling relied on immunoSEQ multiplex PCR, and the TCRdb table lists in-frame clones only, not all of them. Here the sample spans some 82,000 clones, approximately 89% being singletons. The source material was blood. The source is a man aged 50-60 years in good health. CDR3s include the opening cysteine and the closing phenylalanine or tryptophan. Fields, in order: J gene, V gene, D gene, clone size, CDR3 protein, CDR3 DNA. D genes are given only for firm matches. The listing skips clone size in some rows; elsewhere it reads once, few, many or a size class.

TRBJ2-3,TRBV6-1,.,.,CASSESGGGAPSTDTQYF,TGTGCCAGCAGTGAATCGGGCGGAGGGGCTCCTAGCACAGATACGCAGTATTTT
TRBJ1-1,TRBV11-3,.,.,CASSLGRGNTEAFF,TGTGCCAGCAGCTTAGGCAGGGGGAACACTGAAGCTTTCTTT
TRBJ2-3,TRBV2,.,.,CASSVGVDTQYF,TGTGCCAGCAGTGTTGGGGTAGATACGCAGTATTTT
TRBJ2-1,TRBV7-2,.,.,CASSYRTGSSYNEQFF,TGTGCCAGCAGCTATCGAACAGGGAGCTCCTACAATGAGCAGTTCTTC
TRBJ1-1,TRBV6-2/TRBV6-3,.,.,CASSRDSEAFF,TGTGCCAGCAGTAGAGACAGTGAAGCTTTCTTT
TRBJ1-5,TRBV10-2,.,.,CASSEVRGQPQHF,TGCGCCAGCAGTGAAGTGAGGGGACAGCCCCAGCATTTT
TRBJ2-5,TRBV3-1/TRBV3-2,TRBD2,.,CASSQVRAGDQETQYF,TGTGCCAGCAGCCAAGTCCGAGCGGGGGATCAAGAGACCCAGTACTTC
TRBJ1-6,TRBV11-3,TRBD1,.,CASSFRDRGRYSPLHF,TGTGCCAGCAGCTTCCGGGACAGGGGCCGGTATTCACCCCTCCACTTT
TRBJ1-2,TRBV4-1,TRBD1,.,CASSQDHGTGYSYGYTF,TGCGCCAGCAGCCAAGACCACGGGACAGGGTATAGCTATGGCTACACCTTC
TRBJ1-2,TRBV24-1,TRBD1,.,CATRQTGDDGYTF,TGTGCCACCAGGCAAACAGGGGACGATGGCTACACCTTC
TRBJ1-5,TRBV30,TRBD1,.,CAWSTGGGQPQHF,TGTGCCTGGAGTACAGGGGGCGGTCAGCCCCAGCATTTT
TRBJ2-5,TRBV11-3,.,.,CASSSGHGETQYF,TGTGCCAGCAGCTCGGGACATGGGGAGACCCAGTACTTC
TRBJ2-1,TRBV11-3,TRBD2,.,CASSLWTGTSVYNEQFF,TGTGCCAGCAGCTTATGGACCGGGACTAGCGTTTACAATGAGCAGTTCTTC
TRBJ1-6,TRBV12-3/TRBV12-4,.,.,CASAAGYNSPLHF,TGTGCCAGCGCAGCAGGTTATAATTCACCCCTCCACTTT
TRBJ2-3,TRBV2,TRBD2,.,CASSDGLAGGQTTQYF,TGTGCCAGCAGTGACGGACTAGCGGGAGGGCAGACTACGCAGTATTTT
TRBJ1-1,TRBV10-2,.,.,CASSDREGTEAFF,TGCGCCAGCAGTGACAGGGAGGGCACTGAAGCTTTCTTT
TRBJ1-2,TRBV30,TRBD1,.,CAWSVGTGYGYTF,TGTGCCTGGAGTGTGGGGACAGGGTACGGCTACACCTTC
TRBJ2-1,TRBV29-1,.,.,CSASDSEYNEQFF,TGCAGTGCCTCGGACAGTGAATACAATGAGCAGTTCTTC
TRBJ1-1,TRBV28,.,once,CASSLYTYTEAFF,TGTGCCAGCAGTTTATACACCTACACTGAAGCTTTCTTT
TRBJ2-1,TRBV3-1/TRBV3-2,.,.,CASSQDQGTYNEQFF,TGTGCCAGCAGCCAAGATCAGGGTACCTACAATGAGCAGTTCTTC
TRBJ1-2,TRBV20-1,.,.,CSARVRPGYTF,TGCAGTGCTAGAGTCCGTCCAGGCTACACCTTC
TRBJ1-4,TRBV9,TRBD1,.,CASSLGTGVEKLFF,TGTGCCAGCAGCCTAGGGACAGGGGTAGAAAAACTGTTTTTT